Listed here are 7 T cell receptor beta chains from one sample, sequenced in a study of CD8 T cells in Susac syndrome. Reverse transcription of 0.5 to 1 ug RNA used random hexamers. MiXCR, run by TCRdb on the immunoSEQ multiplex PCR reads, gives a single entry per CDR3 protein. The table lists roughly 200,000 distinct CDR3 sequences, around 93% of them singletons. The sequenced material came from CD4+ T cells from PBMCs. The receptors here all came from a human donor with multiple sclerosis.

The CDR3 reads CASSLKANYGYTF. CDR3 sequence (DNA): TGTGCCAGCAGTTTAAAGGCAAACTATGGCTACACCTTC. The chain has TRBV27 and TRBJ1-2; D call uncertain. The CDR3 is 13 amino acids. The germline V gene encodes CDR1 MNHEY and CDR2 SMNVEV (reference sequence). Trimming removed 2 bases from V and 2 bases from J, with 6 bases in between.

The chain employs TRBV3-1 and TRBJ2-2; 8 nucleotides align to TRBD2. Trimming took 5 bases from V and 5 from J; bases not matched to a gene: 10. Germline V gene lookup returns CDR1 LGHDT and CDR2 YNNKEL (reference sequence). This CDR3 region has 16 residues. The CDR3 reads CASSLAPGGRTGELFF. For the CDR3, the DNA is TGTGCCAGCAGCTTGGCCCCGGGGGGGAGGACCGGGGAGCTGTTTTTT.

The chain links TRBV7-9 to TRBJ2-2, with 9 nucleotides matching TRBD1. Germline CDR1 is SEHNR and CDR2 is FQNEAQ (reference sequence). With 5 bases clipped from V and 3 bases from J, the junction kept 13 bases outside the gene matches. This CDR3 is 18 amino acids long. The CDR3 sequence: CASSHGSATGGYTGELFF. The DNA for the CDR3 is TGTGCCAGCAGCCATGGGTCGGCGACAGGGGGTTACACCGGGGAGCTGTTTTTT.

The rearrangement joins TRBV6-5 to TRBJ2-6; perhaps TRBD2 as D (6 bases). Germline loops: CDR1 MNHEY, CDR2 SVGAGI. The CDR3 length is 16 residues. Trimming pared 4 bases from V and 6 bases from J, leaving 16 bases between. The CDR3 protein is CASSWRDWDSANVLTF. CDR3 DNA sequence: TGTGCCAGCAGTTGGCGGGACTGGGATTCGGCCAACGTCCTGACTTTC.

The chain couples TRBV3-1 to TRBJ2-7; perhaps TRBD1 as D (6 bases). The CDR3 consists of 14 residues. CDR1 LGHDT and CDR2 YNNKEL come from the germline V gene (reference sequence). V shed 0 bases and J shed 5 bases, with 11 bases lying between them. CDR3 sequence reads: CASSQDTGLNEQYF. In DNA form, the CDR3 reads TGTGCCAGCAGCCAAGATACAGGGTTGAACGAGCAGTACTTC.

V usage is TRBV20-1 and J usage is TRBJ2-5; 8 bases map to TRBD2. Germline trimming cut 6 bases from V and 5 bases from J; bases unmatched to any gene: 8. Germline V CDR1 and CDR2: DFQATT, SNEGSKA (reference sequence). CDR3 size: 13 residues. CDR3 sequence: CSAPTRGGETQYF. The CDR3 bases are TGCAGTGCACCTACCCGGGGGGGGGAGACCCAGTACTTC.

The gene calls are TRBV9 and TRBJ2-1; D gene uncertain. The CDR3 covers 14 residues. Germline assignment: CDR1 SGDLS and CDR2 YYNGEE. Trimming left V 0 bases short and J 1 base short, with 5 bases between. CDR3 sequence reads: CASSVVTSYNEQFF. CDR3 in DNA: TGTGCCAGCAGCGTAGTAACATCCTACAATGAGCAGTTCTTC.